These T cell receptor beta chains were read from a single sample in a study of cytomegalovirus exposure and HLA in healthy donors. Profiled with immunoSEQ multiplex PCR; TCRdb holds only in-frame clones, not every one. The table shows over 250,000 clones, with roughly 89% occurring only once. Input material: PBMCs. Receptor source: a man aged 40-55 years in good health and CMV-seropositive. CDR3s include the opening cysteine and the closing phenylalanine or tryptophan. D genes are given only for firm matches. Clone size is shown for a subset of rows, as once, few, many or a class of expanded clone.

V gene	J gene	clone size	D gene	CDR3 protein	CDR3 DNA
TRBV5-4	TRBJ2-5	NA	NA	CASSPGGKETQYF	TGTGCCAGCAGCCCCGGAGGAAAAGAGACCCAGTACTTC
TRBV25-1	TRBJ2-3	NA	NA	CASSESRRPSDTQYF	TGTGCCAGCAGTGAATCACGGAGGCCCTCAGATACGCAGTATTTT
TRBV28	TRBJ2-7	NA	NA	CASSTSRGIVGYEQYF	TGTGCCAGCAGCACCTCCCGGGGGATTGTGGGCTACGAGCAGTACTTC
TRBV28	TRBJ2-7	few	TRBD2	CASSFRLAELTYEQYF	TGTGCCAGCAGTTTCCGACTAGCGGAGCTAACCTACGAGCAGTACTTC
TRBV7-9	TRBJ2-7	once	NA	CASSLPGFEQYF	TGTGCCAGCAGCCTTCCGGGGTTCGAGCAGTACTTC
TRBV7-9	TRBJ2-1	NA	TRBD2	CASSPRTSGDNEQFF	TGTGCCAGCAGCCCCCGGACTAGCGGGGACAATGAGCAGTTCTTC
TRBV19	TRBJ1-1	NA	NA	CASSIQGLNTEAFF	TGTGCCAGTAGTATCCAGGGCCTCAACACTGAAGCTTTCTTT
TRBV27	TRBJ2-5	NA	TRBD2	CASSPTPPSGRGQYF	TGTGCCAGCAGTCCCACCCCTCCTAGCGGGAGAGGTCAGTACTTC
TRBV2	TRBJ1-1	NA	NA	CASSYHTEAFF	TGTGCCAGCAGCTACCACACTGAAGCTTTCTTT
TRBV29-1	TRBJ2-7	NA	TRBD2	CSVRALAGGLYEQYF	TGCAGCGTGCGCGCTTTAGCGGGAGGGCTATACGAGCAGTACTTC
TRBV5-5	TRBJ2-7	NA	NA	CASRFTGTKEQYF	TGTGCCAGCAGATTCACCGGGACAAAAGAGCAGTACTTC
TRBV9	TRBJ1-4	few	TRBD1	CASSAGQEVGKLFF	TGTGCCAGCAGCGCGGGACAGGAGGTGGGAAAACTGTTTTTT
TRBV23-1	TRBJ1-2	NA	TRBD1	CASSSDREGYGYTF	TGCGCCAGCAGTTCCGACAGGGAAGGCTATGGCTACACCTTC
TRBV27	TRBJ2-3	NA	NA	CASSPPLASHTDTQYF	TGTGCCAGCAGTCCCCCCCTAGCGTCGCACACAGATACGCAGTATTTT
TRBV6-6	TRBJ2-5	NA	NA	CASSYTGRWETQYF	TGTGCCAGCAGTTACACGGGGAGGTGGGAGACCCAGTACTTC
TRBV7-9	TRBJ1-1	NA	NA	CASSTQTARDTEAFF	TGTGCCAGCAGCACACAGACGGCCAGGGACACTGAAGCTTTCTTT
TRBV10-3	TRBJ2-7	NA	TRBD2	CAISESLAGWLYF	TGTGCCATCAGTGAGTCGCTAGCGGGTTGGCTATACTTC
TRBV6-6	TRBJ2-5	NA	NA	CASSPRQQETQYF	TGTGCCAGCAGTCCCCGACAGCAAGAGACCCAGTACTTC
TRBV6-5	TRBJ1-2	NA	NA	CASSRDKFYGYTF	TGTGCCAGCAGTCGTGACAAGTTTTATGGCTACACCTTC
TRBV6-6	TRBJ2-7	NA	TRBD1	CASSRPGQGAGEQYF	TGTGCCAGCAGTCGACCGGGACAGGGGGCTGGAGAGCAGTACTTC
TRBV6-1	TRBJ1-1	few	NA	CASSEARLGAGEAFF	TGTGCCAGCAGTGAAGCGCGGTTGGGGGCCGGTGAAGCTTTCTTT
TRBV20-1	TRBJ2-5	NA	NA	CSALLETQYF	TGCAGTGCCTTATTAGAGACCCAGTACTTC
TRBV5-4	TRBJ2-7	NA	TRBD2	CASSPRTSGNSYEQYF	TGTGCCAGCAGCCCTCGGACTAGCGGGAACTCCTACGAGCAGTACTTC
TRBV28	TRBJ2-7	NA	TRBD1	CASSSLDRVRPNEQYF	TGTGCCAGCAGTTCTTTGGACAGGGTGAGACCCAACGAGCAGTACTTC
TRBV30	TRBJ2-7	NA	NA	CAWSLRVWQYF	TGTGCCTGGAGCCTCAGGGTTTGGCAGTACTTC
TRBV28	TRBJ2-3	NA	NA	CASNNADTDTQYF	TGTGCCAGCAATAATGCAGACACAGATACGCAGTATTTT
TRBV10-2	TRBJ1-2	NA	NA	CASSEERTDLPANYGYTF	TGCGCCAGCAGTGAGGAACGAACAGACCTCCCCGCTAACTATGGCTACACCTTC
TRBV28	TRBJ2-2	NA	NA	CATTPGLPNGELFF	TGTGCCACGACACCGGGACTCCCAAATGGGGAGCTGTTTTTT
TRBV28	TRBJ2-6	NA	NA	CASRSQKWTSGANVLTF	TGTGCCAGCAGGTCTCAAAAGTGGACTTCTGGGGCCAACGTCCTGACTTTC
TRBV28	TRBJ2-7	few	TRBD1	CASSGTGATYEQYF	TGTGCCAGCAGTGGGACAGGGGCTACCTACGAGCAGTACTTC
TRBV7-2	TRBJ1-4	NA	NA	CASSSGPRATNEKLFF	TGTGCCAGCAGCTCCGGCCCTCGGGCAACTAATGAAAAACTGTTTTTT
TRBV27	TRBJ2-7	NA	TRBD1	CASSFSDRVFYEQYF	TGTGCCAGCAGTTTTAGTGACAGGGTATTCTACGAGCAGTACTTC
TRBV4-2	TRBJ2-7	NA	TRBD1	CASSQEPTGAYEQYF	TGTGCCAGCAGCCAAGAACCCACAGGGGCCTACGAGCAGTACTTC
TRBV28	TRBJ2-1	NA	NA	CASSFGQGGQFF	TGTGCCAGCAGTTTTGGGCAGGGGGGACAGTTCTTC
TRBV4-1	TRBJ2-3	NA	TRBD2	CASSQDPAGGFTDTQYF	TGCGCCAGCAGCCAAGATCCTGCGGGAGGATTCACAGATACGCAGTATTTT
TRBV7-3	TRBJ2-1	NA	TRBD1	CASSFDRVSYNEQFF	TGTGCCAGCAGCTTCGACAGGGTCTCCTACAATGAGCAGTTCTTC
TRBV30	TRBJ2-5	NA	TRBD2	CAWSLQLAPQETQYF	TGTGCCTGGAGTCTTCAACTAGCGCCCCAAGAGACCCAGTACTTC
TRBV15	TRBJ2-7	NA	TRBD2	CATSSLAGGPYEQYF	TGTGCCACCAGCAGTCTAGCGGGAGGGCCTTACGAGCAGTACTTC
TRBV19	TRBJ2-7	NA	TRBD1	CASSIGQGAYEQYF	TGTGCCAGTAGTATCGGACAGGGGGCCTACGAGCAGTACTTC
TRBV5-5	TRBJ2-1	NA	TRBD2	CASSLILAGGPGEQFF	TGTGCCAGCAGTCTAATCCTAGCGGGAGGGCCTGGGGAGCAGTTCTTC
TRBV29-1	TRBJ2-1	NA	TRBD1	CSAAGQGAFNEQFF	TGCAGCGCCGCGGGACAGGGGGCGTTCAATGAGCAGTTCTTC
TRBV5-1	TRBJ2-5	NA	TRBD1	CASSADTGEETQYF	TGCGCCAGCAGCGCCGATACAGGGGAAGAGACCCAGTACTTC
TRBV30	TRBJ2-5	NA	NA	CAWSRIQGTQYF	TGTGCCTGGAGTCGCATTCAGGGGACCCAGTACTTC
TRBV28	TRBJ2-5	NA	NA	CASSLYGGQETQYF	TGTGCCAGCAGTTTATATGGGGGGCAAGAGACCCAGTACTTC
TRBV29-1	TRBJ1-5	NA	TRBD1	CSPQQIRWDRVRSNQPQHF	TGCAGCCCTCAACAGATTCGGTGGGACAGGGTAAGGAGCAATCAGCCCCAGCATTTT